The 22 T cell receptor beta chains presented below share a single source sample, sequenced in a study of beta chain features in type 1 diabetes. TCRB transcripts that were expressed got sequenced, as all of the isolated RNA had been reverse transcribed. Assay: immunoSEQ multiplex PCR; the TCRdb copy retains only in-frame clones and omits some. The table lists hundreds of thousands of clones, roughly 9.6% of them singletons, with about 0.015% in the top ten. Sequencing input: naive CD4+ T cells from blood. The receptor source for this set is a woman aged 30 to 39 in good health.

This clone appeared a few times. This chain connects TRBV6-5 to TRBJ2-7; 7 bases are a match to TRBD1. Per germline, CDR1 MNHEY and CDR2 SVGAGI. CDR3 size: 15 residues. V lost 7 bases and J lost 3; bases outside the gene matches: 12. CDR3 in amino acids: CASTRAKGQSYEQYF. In DNA form, the CDR3 reads TGTGCCAGCACCAGAGCTAAGGGACAGAGCTACGAGCAGTACTTC.

The chain is built from TRBV7-9 and TRBJ2-2, with 11 bases matching TRBD2. V was clipped by 2 bases and J by 4 bases; unmatched bases: 0. The germline V gene has CDR1 SEHNR and CDR2 FQNEAQ (reference sequence). The CDR3 sequence is 15 residues long. The CDR3 spells CASSLLAGGTGELFF. The CDR3 DNA is TGTGCCAGCAGCTTACTAGCGGGAGGCACCGGGGAGCTGTTTTTT.

This sequence joins TRBV7-9 and TRBJ1-5, with TRBD1 as a possible D gene (5 bases). This CDR3 has 17 residues. Trimming cost V 1 base and J 0 bases, with 13 bases left between them. CDR1 SEHNR and CDR2 FQNEAQ come from the germline V gene (reference sequence). CDR3 nucleotide sequence: TGTGCCAGCAGCTTAGATCACGACAGCGATAGCAATCAGCCCCAGCATTTT. It specifies CASSLDHDSDSNQPQHF.

Turning to this clone: The junction shows a germline mismatch at one end, possibly a read error. This chain uses TRBV7-7 with TRBJ2-1, with D unclear. Germline V lookup: CDR1 SSHAT, CDR2 FNYEAQ (reference sequence). This CDR3 comprises 14 residues. The CDR3 bases are TGTGCTAGCAGCTTGTCTAACTCCTACAATGAGCAGTTCTTC. Its translation is CASSLSNSYNEQFF.

This clone was recorded a few times. The CDR3 DNA is TGCGCCAGCAGCAGCGAACAGGGGATCTATGGCTACACCTTC. It specifies CASSSEQGIYGYTF. The chain has TRBV5-1 and TRBJ1-2, with 7 nucleotides matching TRBD1. Losses at the gene ends were 4 bases for V and 4 bases for J; bases not matched to a gene: 7. This CDR3 is built from 14 residues. Germline loops: CDR1 SGHRS, CDR2 YFSETQ.

The rearrangement joins TRBV9 to TRBJ2-7, with TRBD2 identical over 7 bases. This CDR3 contains 15 residues. V trimming: 1 base; J trimming: 0 bases; junction bases outside the gene matches: 4. From germline, CDR1 is SGDLS and CDR2 YYNGEE. Here the CDR3 reads CASSVLGGSSYEQYF. The CDR3, as DNA: TGTGCCAGCAGCGTATTAGGCGGGAGCTCCTACGAGCAGTACTTC.

The table lists this clone with a few counts. The chain has TRBV9 and TRBJ2-2; TRBD2 aligns across 7 bases. Germline CDR1 and CDR2: SGDLS and YYNGEE. This CDR3 contains 17 residues. The ends lost 0 bases at V and 8 bases at J; junction bases unmatched: 13. CDR3: CASSVVSGGPIGGELFF. For the CDR3, the DNA is TGTGCCAGCAGCGTAGTGTCGGGAGGCCCCATAGGGGGGGAGCTGTTTTTT.

The J gene is TRBJ1-2, the V gene TRBV29-1, with a tentative D call TRBD1 (5 bases). This CDR3 is 15 amino acids long. Trimming removed 6 bases from V and 2 bases from J, with 19 bases in between. The germline V gene has CDR1 SQVTM and CDR2 ANQGSEA. CDR3 DNA sequence: TGCAGCGTCCCAGCCGGGGGAGTGGGAAACTATGGCTACACCTTC. Encoded protein: CSVPAGGVGNYGYTF.

This clone has only a few counts. The rearrangement joins TRBV5-1 to TRBJ2-2; TRBD2 matches at 7 bases. Per germline, CDR1 SGHRS and CDR2 YFSETQ. The CDR3 extends over 17 amino acids. With V trimmed by 1 base and J by 0 bases, 6 bases remained unmatched. The CDR3 nucleotides are TGCGCCAGCAGCTTGTCTAGCGGCCTAACGAACACCGGGGAGCTGTTTTTT. It is translated as CASSLSSGLTNTGELFF.

This clone was counted only a few times. The chain uses TRBV6-5 and TRBJ2-1; 8 nucleotides match TRBD1. Losses at the gene ends were 0 bases for V and 8 bases for J; bases not matched to a gene: 9. CDR1 is MNHEY and CDR2 is SVGAGI in the germline V gene. CDR3 size: 16 residues. The CDR3 here is CASSYSRQGAMHEQFF. DNA for the CDR3: TGTGCCAGCAGTTACTCTCGGCAGGGGGCAATGCATGAGCAGTTCTTC.

This clone has a handful of counts. The chain carries TRBV2 and TRBJ2-7, with D perhaps TRBD1 (5 bases). V lost 8 bases and J lost 3, with 17 bases in between. The CDR3 runs 14 residues. CDR1 is SNHLY and CDR2 is FYNNEI in the germline V gene. As DNA, the CDR3 is TGTGCCAGCGGCCGTCCAGGGTCGTACTACGAGCAGTACTTC. This codes for CASGRPGSYYEQYF.

The chain joins TRBV28 to TRBJ2-7; 8 nucleotides match TRBD1. The V segment lost 7 bases and the J segment 5 bases; nucleotides outside the gene matches: 10. This CDR3 region has 14 residues. Germline CDR1 is MDHEN and CDR2 is SYDVKM. CDR3: CASNPTGEIHEQYF. DNA of the CDR3: TGTGCCAGCAATCCGACAGGGGAAATCCACGAGCAGTACTTC. The complete variable domain, with remaining parts taken from reference TRBV28 and TRBJ2-7, reads DVKVTQSSRYLVKRTGEKVFLECVQDMDHENMFWYRQDPGLGLRLIYFSYDVKMKEKGDIPEGYSVSREKKERFSLILESASTNQTSMYLCASNPTGEIHEQYFGPGTRLTVT.

The chain recombines TRBV28 with TRBJ2-4, with D perhaps TRBD1 (6 bases). This CDR3 comprises 17 residues. V gave up 3 bases and J gave up 5 bases, with 20 bases separating them. Germline values: CDR1 MDHEN, CDR2 SYDVKM. CDR3 loop: CASSFSGARNPENIQYF. The CDR3 DNA reads as TGTGCCAGCAGTTTTTCAGGGGCACGTAACCCAGAAAACATTCAGTACTTC. Looking up the rest from reference TRBV28 and TRBJ2-4 gives the full variable domain: DVKVTQSSRYLVKRTGEKVFLECVQDMDHENMFWYRQDPGLGLRLIYFSYDVKMKEKGDIPEGYSVSREKKERFSLILESASTNQTSMYLCASSFSGARNPENIQYFGAGTRLSVL.

This clone was counted only a few times. The chain has TRBV29-1 and TRBJ1-4; D gene ambiguous. Germline assignment: CDR1 SQVTM and CDR2 ANQGSEA. V lost 3 bases and J lost 15, with 17 bases in between. The CDR3 consists of 12 residues. Here the CDR3 reads CSVEEPRGFLFF. The CDR3 DNA sequence: TGCAGCGTTGAGGAACCCAGAGGGTTTTTGTTTTTT.

This sequence joins TRBV19 and TRBJ2-1; 8 bases match TRBD2. Germline CDR1 and CDR2: LNHDA and SQIVND (reference sequence). The CDR3 is 16 amino acids. V lost 3 bases to trimming and J lost 7 bases; unmatched junction nucleotides: 11. The CDR3 nucleotides read TGTGCCAGTAGTATTATTTGGAGCGGGAGTCGGAATGAGCAGTTCTTC. Amino acid sequence: CASSIIWSGSRNEQFF. Full variable domain (remainder filled in from reference TRBV19 and TRBJ2-1): DGGITQSPKYLFRKEGQNVTLSCEQNLNHDAMYWYRQDPGQGLRLIYYSQIVNDFQKGDIAEGYSVSREKKESFPLTVTSAQKNPTAFYLCASSIIWSGSRNEQFFGPGTRLTVL.

J is TRBJ2-5 and V is TRBV29-1, with 10 bases that match TRBD1. The DNA end is more similar to TRBJ2-7, so the J call may be wrong. The CDR3 sequence is 14 residues long. CDR1 and CDR2 from the germline V gene are SQVTM and ANQGSEA. The CDR3 DNA reads as TGCAGCGGCATACCGGGACAGGGGACCTACGAGCAGTACTTC. Its protein is CSGIPGQGTYEQYF.

The rearrangement joins TRBV10-3 to TRBJ2-1, with 8 nucleotides matching TRBD1. The germline V gene encodes CDR1 ENHRY and CDR2 SYGVKD. This CDR3 is 14 amino acids long. J was trimmed by 7 bases and V by 3 bases; bases with no gene match: 5. The CDR3 loop is CAISDTGGGNEQFF. CDR3 coding DNA: TGTGCCATCAGTGATACAGGGGGTGGGAATGAGCAGTTCTTC.

For this clone: This sample includes further DNA sequences coding for the same CDR3. The V call is TRBV30, the J call TRBJ1-2; D uncertain. From germline, CDR1 is GTSNPN and CDR2 SVGIG (reference sequence). V was trimmed by 0 bases and J by 8 bases, leaving 7 bases between them. This CDR3 is built from 11 residues. This CDR3 reads CAWSVGGGYTF. CDR3 DNA sequence: TGTGCCTGGAGTGTCGGCGGAGGCTACACCTTC.

This clone was counted only a few times. This chain links TRBV19 with TRBJ2-1; 13 nucleotides agree with TRBD2. V was pared by 5 bases and J by 10 bases, with 8 bases of the junction left unmatched. Germline assignment: CDR1 LNHDA and CDR2 SQIVND (reference sequence). The CDR3 is made up of 15 amino acids. The CDR3 sequence: CASSLGLAGEGEQFF. The CDR3 DNA is TGTGCCAGTAGTCTCGGACTAGCGGGAGAAGGAGAGCAGTTCTTC.

In its sample, this clone was seen a few times. The J gene is TRBJ1-3, the V gene TRBV4-3; D might be TRBD1 (5 bases). Germline V gene data show CDR1 as LGHNA and CDR2 as YSLEER. The CDR3 totals 12 residues. Trimming cost V 4 bases and J 4 bases, with 5 bases left between them. CDR3 DNA sequence: TGCGCCAGCAGCCGGACAGGAAACACCATATATTTT. This codes for CASSRTGNTIYF.

This clone turned up a few times. J is TRBJ2-1 and V is TRBV7-3; 12 nucleotides match TRBD2. CDR1 is SGHTA, CDR2 FQGTGA, per germline. Trimming cost V 4 bases and J 10 bases; bases outside gene matches: 11. The CDR3 loop spans 16 amino acids. This chain's CDR3 is CASSSSGRAPNREQFF. DNA for the CDR3: TGTGCCAGCAGCTCTAGCGGGAGGGCCCCCAATAGGGAGCAGTTCTTC.

This sequence joins TRBV7-3 and TRBJ2-1; 9 positions match TRBD2. The ends lost 3 bases at V and 3 bases at J; junction bases unmatched: 3. CDR1 is SGHTA and CDR2 is FQGTGA in the germline V gene. This CDR3 has 15 residues. CDR3 region: CASSFSGSYYNEQFF. The CDR3 DNA sequence: TGTGCCAGCAGCTTTAGCGGGAGTTACTACAATGAGCAGTTCTTC.